The source of this T cell receptor beta chain is a study of T-cell memory formation after mild COVID-19. It was 5'RACE with constant-segment primers that produced the TCR alpha and TCR beta cDNA libraries, which carried sample barcodes and UMIs. Via MiXCR, TCRdb re-called the 5' RACE reads, giving one row per CDR3 protein. The table has 250,000 to 400,000 distinct CDR3 sequences, roughly 13% seen once; the top ten hold 20% to 25%. Study findings and constraints: Shrinking CD4+ clones resided mostly in CM and EM, and CD8+ ones in EMRA. That cross-reactive memory joined was suggested by some responding clones appearing in pre-infection memory.

Of note for this clonotype: Antigen specificity is unknown.

Germline-derived CDR1 and CDR2 are SGHRS and YFSETQ. This CDR3 has 14 residues. Trimming removed 1 base at V and 4 bases at J, with 10 bases between. This sequence originates from a man aged 18 to 30 who had mild COVID-19 (a few samples of this study predate the infection). Cell type and time point are not known. Sequencing input: PBMCs or a T cell subset sorted from them (not recorded which). This sequence joins TRBV5-1 and TRBJ2-3; D is perhaps TRBD2 (6 bases). The CDR3: CASSLQRLADTQYF. In nucleotides, the CDR3 is TGCGCCAGCAGCTTGCAACGACTAGCAGATACGCAGTATTTT.